The clone carrying this T cell receptor (beta chain) was observed at least ten times. No antigen is known for it. The source of the sample is a study of T cell repertoires in cytomegalovirus infection. Study as a whole: Public signatures in TCR beta pointed to CMV infection and matching HLA type. The study, taken as a whole, reports: Based on cumulative public TCR beta family frequency, carriers of CMV plus the relevant HLA were identified.

Looked up from germline, CDR1 is SGHVS and CDR2 is FQNEAQ. This CDR3 spans 16 amino acids. The V gene lost 1 base and the J gene lost 2 bases, with 13 bases spanning the gap. TCRdb re-called the reads through MiXCR, storing one row per CDR3 protein. The repertoire has around 630,000 distinct CDR3 sequences, roughly a quarter of them found once; the top ten carry 6.5% to 10%. The sequenced material came from CD8+ T cells from PBMCs. The rearrangement joins TRBV7-8 to TRBJ2-3, with no clear D. This clonotype was obtained from a human donor in good health (CMV status not recorded). Some clones in this sample may be carry-over from other donors' samples. The CDR3, as DNA: TGTGCCAGCAGCTTAGAAGGAGCAGGTTCCACAGATACGCAGTATTTT. As protein: CASSLEGAGSTDTQYF.